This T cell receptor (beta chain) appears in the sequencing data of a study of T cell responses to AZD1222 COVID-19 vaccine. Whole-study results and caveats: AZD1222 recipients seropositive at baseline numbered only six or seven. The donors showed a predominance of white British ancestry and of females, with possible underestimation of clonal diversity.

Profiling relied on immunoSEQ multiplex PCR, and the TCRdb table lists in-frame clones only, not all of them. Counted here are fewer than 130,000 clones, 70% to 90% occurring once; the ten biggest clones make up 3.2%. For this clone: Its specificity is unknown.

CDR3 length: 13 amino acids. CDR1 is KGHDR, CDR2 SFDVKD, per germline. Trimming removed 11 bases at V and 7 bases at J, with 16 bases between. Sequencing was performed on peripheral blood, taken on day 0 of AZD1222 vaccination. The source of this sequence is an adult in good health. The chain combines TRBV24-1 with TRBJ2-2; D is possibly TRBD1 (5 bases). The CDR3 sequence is CAISPGHGGELFF. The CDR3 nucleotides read TGTGCCATCTCCCCAGGGCATGGCGGGGAGCTGTTTTTT.